The rows below give T cell receptor beta chains drawn from one sample of a study of OX40 agonist ivuxolimab in advanced cancers. Profiling relied on immunoSEQ multiplex PCR, and the TCRdb table lists in-frame clones only, not all of them. The table includes approximately 70,000 clones, just over 85% detected once. Sequencing was performed on CD4+ or CD8+ T cells sorted from blood, taken in a trial of the OX40 agonist ivuxolimab. The receptors were sampled from an adult with an advanced solid tumor such as melanoma, head and neck, liver or kidney cancer. CDR3s include the opening cysteine and the closing phenylalanine or tryptophan. Each record gives: CDR3 length, J gene, clone size, D gene, V gene, CDR3 DNA, CDR3 protein. A D gene is named only where the DNA matches it firmly. Clone size is not always given. Where it is, it says once, few, many or a class for expanded clones.

len: 15; j_gene: TRBJ1-1; abundance: .; d_gene: .; v_gene: TRBV18; CDR3nt: TGTGCCAGCTCACCGAACTACGGTTCGAACACTGAAGCTTTCTTT; CDR3aa: CASSPNYGSNTEAFF
len: 15; j_gene: TRBJ1-6; abundance: .; d_gene: TRBD1; v_gene: TRBV6-6; CDR3nt: TGTGCCAGCAGCGTGGAGGGGGCGATAAATTCACCCCTCCACTTT; CDR3aa: CASSVEGAINSPLHF
len: 14; j_gene: TRBJ2-7; abundance: .; d_gene: TRBD1; v_gene: TRBV2; CDR3nt: TGTGCCAGCAGGGGGGACAGAAGCTCCTACGAGCAGTACTTC; CDR3aa: CASRGDRSSYEQYF
len: 15; j_gene: TRBJ2-7; abundance: .; d_gene: TRBD1; v_gene: TRBV14; CDR3nt: TGTGCCAGCAGCCTTCTGGGGACAGGGCTCCACGAGCAGTACTTC; CDR3aa: CASSLLGTGLHEQYF
len: 12; j_gene: TRBJ1-4; abundance: .; d_gene: .; v_gene: TRBV30; CDR3nt: TGTGCCTGGGGCCCGGGGAATGAAAAACTGTTTTTT; CDR3aa: CAWGPGNEKLFF
len: 15; j_gene: TRBJ2-7; abundance: .; d_gene: .; v_gene: TRBV5-1; CDR3nt: TGCGCCAGCAGCTTGGTTACGAGGGGGTCCTACGAGCAGTACTTC; CDR3aa: CASSLVTRGSYEQYF
len: 15; j_gene: TRBJ1-1; abundance: .; d_gene: TRBD1; v_gene: TRBV7-8; CDR3nt: TGTGCCAGCAGCTCCTATACTACAGGGGGCACTGAAGCTTTCTTT; CDR3aa: CASSSYTTGGTEAFF
len: 14; j_gene: TRBJ2-1; abundance: .; d_gene: TRBD1; v_gene: TRBV11-2; CDR3nt: TGTGCCAGCAGCTCCACAAACAGGGGAGTTGAGCAGTTCTTC; CDR3aa: CASSSTNRGVEQFF
len: 15; j_gene: TRBJ1-1; abundance: .; d_gene: .; v_gene: TRBV25-1; CDR3nt: TGTGCCAGCAGTGGGACCTGGCGTAGGAACACTGAAGCTTTCTTT; CDR3aa: CASSGTWRRNTEAFF
len: 13; j_gene: TRBJ2-3; abundance: .; d_gene: .; v_gene: TRBV28; CDR3nt: TGTGCCAGCAGTTTTGTAGTAACAGATACGCAGTATTTT; CDR3aa: CASSFVVTDTQYF
len: 16; j_gene: TRBJ2-2; abundance: .; d_gene: .; v_gene: TRBV7-3; CDR3nt: TGTGCCAGCAGCTCCTTAGCCCGCGCGAACACCGGGGAGCTGTTTTTT; CDR3aa: CASSSLARANTGELFF
len: 15; j_gene: TRBJ2-5; abundance: .; d_gene: TRBD1; v_gene: TRBV5-6; CDR3nt: TGTGCCAGCAGCTACGCAGGGGGTTCCATTAAGACCCAGTACTTC; CDR3aa: CASSYAGGSIKTQYF
len: 11; j_gene: TRBJ2-1; abundance: .; d_gene: .; v_gene: TRBV20-1; CDR3nt: TGCAGTGCTAGAAAATTGGATGAGCAGTTCTTC; CDR3aa: CSARKLDEQFF
len: 13; j_gene: TRBJ2-3; abundance: .; d_gene: TRBD2; v_gene: TRBV28; CDR3nt: TGTGCCAGCAGATTGACTAGCGGGGATACGCAGTATTTT; CDR3aa: CASRLTSGDTQYF
len: 12; j_gene: TRBJ1-1; abundance: .; d_gene: .; v_gene: TRBV30; CDR3nt: TGTGCCTGGAGCCGGACCGACTCCGAAGCTTTCTTT; CDR3aa: CAWSRTDSEAFF
len: 15; j_gene: TRBJ2-7; abundance: .; d_gene: .; v_gene: TRBV11-2; CDR3nt: TGTGCCAGCAGCTTTAACAGGGTTAGGGTTTACGAGCAGTACTTC; CDR3aa: CASSFNRVRVYEQYF
len: 12; j_gene: TRBJ2-3; abundance: .; d_gene: .; v_gene: TRBV2; CDR3nt: TGTGCCAGCAGGGCAGTGGTAGATACGCAGTATTTT; CDR3aa: CASRAVVDTQYF
len: 13; j_gene: TRBJ1-5; abundance: .; d_gene: .; v_gene: TRBV2; CDR3nt: TGTGCCAGCACTACCGGGGACCTTAACCCCCAGCATTTT; CDR3aa: CASTTGDLNPQHF
len: 13; j_gene: TRBJ1-4; abundance: .; d_gene: .; v_gene: TRBV28; CDR3nt: TGTGCCAGCAGTTACGGGGTTGAAGAAAAACTGTTTTTT; CDR3aa: CASSYGVEEKLFF
len: 13; j_gene: TRBJ2-1; abundance: .; d_gene: .; v_gene: TRBV10-3; CDR3nt: TGTGCCATCCGCCCTGTTGGATACAATGAGCAGTTCTTC; CDR3aa: CAIRPVGYNEQFF
len: 15; j_gene: TRBJ2-7; abundance: .; d_gene: .; v_gene: TRBV7-2; CDR3nt: TGTGCCAGCAGCCCTAGGAGTAGCGGCTCCTACGAGCAGTACTTC; CDR3aa: CASSPRSSGSYEQYF
len: 17; j_gene: TRBJ1-1; abundance: .; d_gene: .; v_gene: TRBV7-2; CDR3nt: TGTGCCAGCAGCTTAGGAGGGGTCAGGGGAATGAACACTGAAGCTTTCTTT; CDR3aa: CASSLGGVRGMNTEAFF
len: 15; j_gene: TRBJ2-7; abundance: .; d_gene: TRBD1; v_gene: TRBV10-1; CDR3nt: TGCGCCAGCAGTGAGTACCGGCCAGGGGGCTACGAGCAGTACTTC; CDR3aa: CASSEYRPGGYEQYF
len: 14; j_gene: TRBJ1-5; abundance: few; d_gene: TRBD1; v_gene: TRBV2; CDR3nt: TGTGCCAGCAAGAAGGGGGCGTCGGATCAGCCCCAGCATTTT; CDR3aa: CASKKGASDQPQHF
len: 14; j_gene: TRBJ2-5; abundance: .; d_gene: .; v_gene: TRBV15; CDR3nt: TGTGCCACCAGCAGAGATAGGCGAGGGGAGACCCAGTACTTC; CDR3aa: CATSRDRRGETQYF